The clone carrying this TCR beta chain was seen only a few times. The germline gives CDR1 SGHDT, CDR2 YYEEEE. The CDR3 has 13 amino acids. V shed 2 bases and J shed 4 bases, with 9 bases lying between them. Unique molecular identifiers were built into the TCRbeta library. TCRdb independently ran MiXCR on the PCR reads; one entry per CDR3 protein. The sample lists more than 60,000 distinct CDR3 sequences, more than 5.5% occurring once. This record comes from a study of T-cell reconstitution after alpha-beta-depleted transplantation in children. The rearrangement uses TRBV5-6 and TRBJ1-1; D gene uncertain. The origin of this receptor is a human donor who donated a stem cell graft to a child with acute lymphoblastic leukemia. Sequenced material: PBMCs from the stem cell graft donor, taken from the stem cell graft. CDR3 residues: CASSFERVTEAFF. The CDR3 DNA reads as TGTGCCAGCAGCTTCGAAAGGGTCACTGAAGCTTTCTTT.